These T cell receptor beta chains were read from a single sample in a study of blood T cell repertoires in COVID-19. Sequencing was performed with immunoSEQ multiplex PCR; in TCRdb, only in-frame clones are kept and a portion is missing. This table holds over 100,000 clones, around 90% found once. Material for sequencing was peripheral blood. The receptors here all came from a woman in her forties or fifties with COVID-19, enrolled during active disease. The CDR3 runs from the conserved cysteine through the conserved F or W. D genes are given only for firm matches. Expanded clones are given a class, and other clones once, few, many or no size at all.

J gene	D gene	CDR3 length	V gene	clone size	CDR3 protein	CDR3 DNA
TRBJ1-5	TRBD1	14	TRBV6-2/TRBV6-3	NA	CASSYGTVYQPQHF	TGTGCCAGCAGTTACGGGACAGTTTATCAGCCCCAGCATTTT
TRBJ2-1	NA	12	TRBV19	NA	CATRQGGDEQFF	TGTGCCACTAGACAGGGAGGGGATGAGCAGTTCTTC
TRBJ1-5	TRBD1	13	TRBV12-3/TRBV12-4	NA	CASRQGAGQPQHF	TGTGCCAGCAGACAGGGGGCAGGTCAGCCCCAGCATTTT
TRBJ1-2	NA	16	TRBV5-1	few	CASSLGSRAPNYGYTF	TGCGCCAGCAGCCTCGGTAGCAGAGCCCCAAACTATGGCTACACCTTC
TRBJ1-2	NA	14	TRBV10-3	NA	CAIVQDTAQLGYTF	TGTGCCATCGTTCAGGACACCGCCCAATTGGGCTACACCTTC
TRBJ1-1	NA	12	TRBV3-1/TRBV3-2	NA	CASRSTGTEAFF	TGTGCCAGCAGATCCACAGGGACCGAAGCTTTCTTT
TRBJ1-6	TRBD1	14	TRBV6-5	NA	CASSYDRETSPLHF	TGTGCCAGCAGTTACGACAGGGAAACCTCACCCCTCCACTTT
TRBJ1-1	NA	15	TRBV5-1	NA	CASSLGTVFNTEAFF	TGCGCCAGCAGCTTGGGGACAGTTTTCAACACTGAAGCTTTCTTT
TRBJ2-2	TRBD1	16	TRBV24-1	NA	CATSDVRQGWTGELFF	TGTGCCACCAGTGATGTGAGACAGGGTTGGACCGGGGAGCTGTTTTTT
TRBJ1-4	NA	16	TRBV3-1/TRBV3-2	NA	CASSHRHFTTNEKLFF	TGTGCCAGCAGCCATAGACACTTTACGACTAATGAAAAACTGTTTTTT
TRBJ1-2	NA	13	TRBV7-8	NA	CASSRRDGSGYTF	TGTGCCAGCAGCAGGCGGGACGGTAGTGGCTACACCTTC
TRBJ1-2	NA	17	TRBV3-1/TRBV3-2	NA	CASSPKSKSTFNYGYTF	TGTGCCAGCAGCCCGAAGAGCAAATCGACTTTTAACTATGGCTACACCTTC
TRBJ1-3	TRBD1	16	TRBV7-8	NA	CASSWDRLPSGNTIYF	TGTGCCAGCAGCTGGGACAGACTCCCCTCTGGAAACACCATATATTTT
TRBJ1-6	NA	13	TRBV11-3	NA	CASSPTPRSPLHF	TGTGCCAGCAGCCCTACCCCTAGGTCACCCCTCCACTTT
TRBJ2-7	TRBD1	15	TRBV27	once	CASSLRTGYEDEQYF	TGTGCCAGCAGTCTCCGGACAGGGTACGAAGACGAGCAGTACTTC
TRBJ1-1	TRBD1	14	TRBV6-5	once	CASKSRQGAFEAFF	TGTGCCAGCAAAAGTCGACAGGGGGCTTTCGAAGCTTTCTTT
TRBJ1-6	TRBD1	15	TRBV19	NA	CASSVRTGLNSPLHF	TGTGCCAGTAGTGTAAGGACAGGTCTTAATTCACCCCTCCACTTT
TRBJ1-2	NA	15	TRBV6-2/TRBV6-3	NA	CASSYGGPLGYGYTF	TGTGCCAGCAGTTACGGAGGACCCCTTGGCTATGGCTACACCTTC
TRBJ1-2	NA	16	TRBV7-2	NA	CASSSRRTAVNYGYTF	TGTGCCAGCAGCTCCAGGAGGACAGCTGTAAACTATGGCTACACCTTC
TRBJ2-5	NA	16	TRBV5-4	NA	CASSPGRQGPQETQYF	TGTGCCAGCAGCCCCGGGCGGCAGGGCCCTCAAGAGACCCAGTACTTC
TRBJ2-3	NA	14	TRBV6-1	NA	CASSDLGATDTQYF	TGTGCCAGCAGTGACCTTGGGGCCACAGATACGCAGTATTTT
TRBJ2-1	TRBD1	14	TRBV5-4	NA	CASSWTGRLVEQFF	TGTGCCAGCAGCTGGACAGGGAGGTTGGTTGAGCAGTTCTTC
TRBJ1-1	NA	11	TRBV29-1	NA	CSVDRGDEAFF	TGCAGCGTTGATCGGGGGGATGAAGCTTTCTTT
TRBJ2-2	NA	12	TRBV29-1	NA	CSVERGTGELFF	TGCAGCGTTGAAAGGGGCACCGGGGAGCTGTTTTTT
TRBJ2-5	TRBD2	16	TRBV30	NA	CAWSGGSGGSGETQYF	TGTGCCTGGAGTGGGGGTAGCGGGGGCTCGGGGGAGACCCAGTACTTC
TRBJ2-1	NA	15	TRBV19	NA	CASSILGGGYNEQFF	TGTGCCAGTAGTATCCTGGGGGGTGGATACAATGAGCAGTTCTTC
TRBJ1-1	TRBD1	14	TRBV10-3	NA	CAITLTGEEGEAFF	TGTGCCATCACTTTGACAGGGGAGGAGGGTGAAGCTTTCTTT
TRBJ1-5	NA	14	TRBV6-1	once	CASSENGGNQPQHF	TGTGCCAGCAGTGAGAACGGGGGAAATCAGCCCCAGCATTTT
TRBJ2-3	TRBD2	13	TRBV29-1	NA	CSVERGVTDTQYF	TGCAGCGTTGAGCGGGGGGTCACAGATACGCAGTATTTT
TRBJ1-3	NA	16	TRBV3-1/TRBV3-2	NA	CASSRNSYTSGNTIYF	TGTGCCAGCAGCCGCAACAGTTATACCTCTGGAAACACCATATATTTT
TRBJ1-2	NA	16	TRBV27	NA	CASSLQVGGRLGGYTF	TGTGCCAGCAGTTTACAGGTGGGGGGACGCCTGGGAGGCTACACCTTC
TRBJ2-1	NA	13	TRBV9	NA	CASSVVWGDEQFF	TGTGCCAGCAGCGTAGTGTGGGGGGATGAGCAGTTCTTC
TRBJ2-7	NA	18	TRBV10-1	NA	CASKLAGTHFLISYEQYF	TGCGCCAGCAAACTTGCCGGGACACACTTTCTCATCTCCTACGAGCAGTACTTC
TRBJ1-2	TRBD1	15	TRBV30	NA	CAWDQGALGNYGYTF	TGTGCCTGGGACCAGGGGGCGCTTGGCAACTATGGCTACACCTTC
TRBJ2-3	NA	11	TRBV14	NA	CASSRADTQYF	TGTGCCAGCAGCCGAGCAGATACGCAGTATTTT
TRBJ1-2	NA	12	TRBV5-6	NA	CASSLVSYGYTF	TGTGCCAGCAGCTTGGTCAGTTATGGCTACACCTTC
TRBJ2-3	TRBD1	15	TRBV19	NA	CASSAWDRSTDTQYF	TGTGCCAGTAGTGCGTGGGACAGGTCCACAGATACGCAGTATTTT
TRBJ1-2	TRBD1	15	TRBV6-5	NA	CASSPLLTGVRSYTF	TGTGCCAGCAGTCCATTATTGACAGGGGTCAGAAGCTACACCTTC
TRBJ2-1	NA	14	TRBV18	NA	CASSPDTFYNEQFF	TGTGCCAGCTCACCGGACACCTTTTACAATGAGCAGTTCTTC
TRBJ1-1	NA	13	TRBV18	NA	CASSPRQATEAFF	TGTGCCAGCTCACCCCGACAGGCCACTGAAGCTTTCTTT
TRBJ1-5	NA	13	TRBV6-1	NA	CASSDRWGGPQHF	TGTGCCAGCAGTGATCGGTGGGGAGGGCCCCAGCATTTT
TRBJ1-5	TRBD1	15	TRBV24-1	NA	CATSDGGTGVIAQHF	TGTGCCACCAGTGATGGCGGGACAGGGGTGATTGCCCAGCATTTT
TRBJ1-3	TRBD1	16	TRBV18	NA	CASSPRDRGYGNTIYF	TGTGCCAGCTCACCACGTGACAGGGGGTATGGAAACACCATATATTTT
TRBJ1-2	NA	13	TRBV2	NA	CASRGRPVYGYTF	TGTGCCAGCAGGGGGCGGCCGGTCTATGGCTACACCTTC
TRBJ1-5	NA	15	TRBV6-2/TRBV6-3	once	CASSYSNGGLQPQHF	TGTGCCAGCAGTTACTCGAACGGGGGGCTGCAGCCCCAGCATTTT
TRBJ1-1	NA	15	TRBV10-3	NA	CATGNPTGQGTEAFF	TGTGCCACGGGGAACCCGACAGGTCAAGGTACTGAAGCTTTCTTT
TRBJ2-3	TRBD2	16	TRBV11-3	NA	CASSVGKGLGLDTQYF	TGTGCCAGCAGCGTAGGCAAGGGACTAGGCCTAGATACGCAGTATTTT
TRBJ2-3	TRBD1	16	TRBV28	NA	CASSPTGTGLTDTQYF	TGTGCCAGCAGTCCAACCGGGACAGGCCTAACAGATACGCAGTATTTT
TRBJ2-1	TRBD2	14	TRBV5-4	NA	CASSFVAGNNEQFF	TGTGCCAGCAGCTTCGTAGCGGGAAACAATGAGCAGTTCTTC
TRBJ1-2	NA	13	TRBV28	once	CASSGGSYYGYTF	TGTGCCAGCAGTGGCGGTTCTTATTATGGCTACACCTTC
TRBJ1-3	NA	14	TRBV6-2/TRBV6-3	once	CASSTEGIRNTIYF	TGTGCCAGCAGTACGGAGGGGATCAGAAACACCATATATTTT
TRBJ1-1	NA	15	TRBV19	few	CASSVPGLENTEAFF	TGTGCCAGTAGTGTTCCGGGACTTGAGAACACTGAAGCTTTCTTT
TRBJ2-4	NA	17	TRBV23-1	NA	CASSQWLRPKAKNIQYF	TGCGCCAGCAGTCAATGGCTCCGCCCGAAGGCCAAAAACATTCAGTACTTC
TRBJ1-1	NA	15	TRBV14	NA	CASSQDIGVNTEAFF	TGTGCCAGCAGCCAAGATATAGGGGTGAACACTGAAGCTTTCTTT
TRBJ1-5	TRBD1	17	TRBV5-8	NA	CASSLWTGGLSDQPQHF	TGTGCCAGCAGCCTCTGGACAGGGGGCTTGTCTGATCAGCCCCAGCATTTT